This T cell receptor beta chain was captured in a study of CD4 T cells in relation to SARS-CoV-2 and coronaviruses. On the study more broadly: ViraFEST: approximately 10-day antigen culture of PBMCs, then TCR beta CDR3 sequencing.

Comments on this clone: What it recognizes is unknown.

The unexposed donors gave CD4+ T cells in about 2010-2019, prior to COVID-19. Isolation of CD4+ T cells took place after about eleven days in culture. The V gene lost 4 bases and the J gene lost 5 bases, with 15 bases spanning the gap. Germline V lookup: CDR1 KGHSH, CDR2 LQKENI. This CDR3 spans 14 amino acids. Assay used: immunoSEQ multiplex PCR; TCRdb lists only in-frame clones, some missing. The sample includes just under 20,000 clones, almost 75% seen only once; the top ten take 20% to 25%. Sequencing input: CD4+ T cells from PBMCs, cultured in vitro. The source is a human donor in good health. The chain employs TRBV18 and TRBJ2-7; D might be TRBD1 or TRBD2, each matching 5 bases. CDR3 sequence (DNA): TGTGCCAGCTCACGGGACCCCCAAATCGACGAGCAGTACTTC. Residues: CASSRDPQIDEQYF.